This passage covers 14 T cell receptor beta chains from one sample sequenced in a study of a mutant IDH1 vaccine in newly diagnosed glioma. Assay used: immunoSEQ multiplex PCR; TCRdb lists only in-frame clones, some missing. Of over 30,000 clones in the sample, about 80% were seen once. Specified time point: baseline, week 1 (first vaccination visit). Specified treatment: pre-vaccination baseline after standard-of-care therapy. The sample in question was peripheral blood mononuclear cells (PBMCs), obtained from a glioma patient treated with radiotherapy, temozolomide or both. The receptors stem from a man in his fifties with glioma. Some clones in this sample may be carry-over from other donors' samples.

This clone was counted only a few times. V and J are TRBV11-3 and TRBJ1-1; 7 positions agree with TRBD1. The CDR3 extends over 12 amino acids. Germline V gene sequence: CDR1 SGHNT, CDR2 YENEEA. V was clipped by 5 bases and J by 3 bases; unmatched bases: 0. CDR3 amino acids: CASSQGDTEAFF. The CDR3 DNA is TGTGCCAGCAGCCAGGGGGACACTGAAGCTTTCTTT.

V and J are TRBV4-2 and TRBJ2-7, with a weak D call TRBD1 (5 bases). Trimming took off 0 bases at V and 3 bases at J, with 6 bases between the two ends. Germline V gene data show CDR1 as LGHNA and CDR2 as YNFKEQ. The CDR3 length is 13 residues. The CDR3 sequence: CASSQDRDYEQYF. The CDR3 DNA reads TGTGCCAGCAGCCAAGACAGGGACTACGAGCAGTACTTC.

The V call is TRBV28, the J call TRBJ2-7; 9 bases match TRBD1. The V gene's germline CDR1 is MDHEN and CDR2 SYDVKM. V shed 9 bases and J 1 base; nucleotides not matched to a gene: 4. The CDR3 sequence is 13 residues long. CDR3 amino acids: CASNRGRSYEQYF. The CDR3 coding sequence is TGTGCCAGTAACAGGGGGCGTTCCTACGAGCAGTACTTC.

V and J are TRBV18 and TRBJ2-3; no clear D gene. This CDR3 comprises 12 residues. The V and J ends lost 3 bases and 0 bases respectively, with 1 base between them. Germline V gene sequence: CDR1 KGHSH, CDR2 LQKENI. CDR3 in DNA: TGTGCCAGCTCACCCAGCACAGATACGCAGTATTTT. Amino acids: CASSPSTDTQYF.

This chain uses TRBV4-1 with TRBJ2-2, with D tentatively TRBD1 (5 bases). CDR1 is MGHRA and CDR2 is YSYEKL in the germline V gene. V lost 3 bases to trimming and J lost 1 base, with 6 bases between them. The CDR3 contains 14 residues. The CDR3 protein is CASSHDRNTGELFF. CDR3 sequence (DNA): TGCGCCAGCAGCCATGACAGGAACACCGGGGAGCTGTTTTTT.

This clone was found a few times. In nucleotides, the CDR3 is TGCGCCAGCAGCTTCGGACAGGGGGCGGAGGGCTACACCTTC. It encodes CASSFGQGAEGYTF. The rearrangement links TRBV5-1 to TRBJ1-2; 11 positions agree with TRBD1. Trimming removed 2 bases from V and 8 bases from J; junction bases left unmatched: 5. From germline, CDR1 is SGHRS and CDR2 YFSETQ. The CDR3 covers 14 residues.

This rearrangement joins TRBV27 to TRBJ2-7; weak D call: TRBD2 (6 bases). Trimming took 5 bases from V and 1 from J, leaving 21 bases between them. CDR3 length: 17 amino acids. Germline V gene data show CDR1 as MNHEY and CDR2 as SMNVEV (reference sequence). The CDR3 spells CASSASEGRGLSYEQYF. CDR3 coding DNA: TGTGCCAGCAGTGCCTCCGAGGGGCGGGGTCTATCCTACGAGCAGTACTTC.

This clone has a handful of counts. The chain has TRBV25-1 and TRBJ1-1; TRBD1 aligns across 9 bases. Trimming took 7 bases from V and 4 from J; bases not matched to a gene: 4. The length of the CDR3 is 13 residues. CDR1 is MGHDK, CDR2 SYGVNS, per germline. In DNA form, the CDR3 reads TGTGCCAGCATTGCGACAGGGGGCACTGAAGCTTTCTTT. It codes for CASIATGGTEAFF.

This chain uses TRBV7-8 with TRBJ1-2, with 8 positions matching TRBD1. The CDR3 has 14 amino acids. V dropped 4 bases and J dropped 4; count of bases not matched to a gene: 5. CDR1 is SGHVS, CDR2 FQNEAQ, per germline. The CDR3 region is CASSSATGGYGYTF. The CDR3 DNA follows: TGTGCCAGCAGCTCTGCAACAGGGGGCTATGGCTACACCTTC.

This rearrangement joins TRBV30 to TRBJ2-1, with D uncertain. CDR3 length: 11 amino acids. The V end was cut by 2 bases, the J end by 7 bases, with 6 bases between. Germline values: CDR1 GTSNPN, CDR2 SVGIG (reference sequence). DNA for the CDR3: TGTGCCTGGAGTCTTGGGAATGAGCAGTTCTTC. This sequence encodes CAWSLGNEQFF.

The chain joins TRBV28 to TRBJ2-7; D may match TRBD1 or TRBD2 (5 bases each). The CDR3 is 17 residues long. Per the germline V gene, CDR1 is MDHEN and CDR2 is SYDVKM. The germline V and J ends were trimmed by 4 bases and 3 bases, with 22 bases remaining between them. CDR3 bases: TGTGCCAGCAGTTCTTATAATATGGGACCCGGGGACTACGAGCAGTACTTC. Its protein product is CASSSYNMGPGDYEQYF.

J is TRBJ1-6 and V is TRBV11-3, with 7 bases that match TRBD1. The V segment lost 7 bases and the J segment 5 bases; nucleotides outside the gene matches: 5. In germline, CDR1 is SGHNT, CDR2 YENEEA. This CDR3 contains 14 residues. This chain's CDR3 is CASTRDRDNSPLHF. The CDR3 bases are TGTGCCAGCACCCGGGACAGAGATAATTCACCCCTCCACTTT.

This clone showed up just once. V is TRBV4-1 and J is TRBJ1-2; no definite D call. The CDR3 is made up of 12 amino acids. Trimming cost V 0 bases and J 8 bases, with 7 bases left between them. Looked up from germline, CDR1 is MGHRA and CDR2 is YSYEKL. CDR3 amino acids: CASSQDSDGYTF. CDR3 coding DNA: TGCGCCAGCAGCCAAGATTCGGACGGCTACACCTTC.

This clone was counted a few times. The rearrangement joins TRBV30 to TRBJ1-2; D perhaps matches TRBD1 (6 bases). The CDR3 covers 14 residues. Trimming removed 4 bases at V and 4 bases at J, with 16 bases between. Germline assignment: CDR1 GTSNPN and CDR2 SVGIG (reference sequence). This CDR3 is CAWTMGRGIYGYTF. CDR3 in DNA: TGTGCCTGGACAATGGGCAGGGGTATCTATGGCTACACCTTC.